This TCR beta chain was captured by sequencing in a study of blood T cell repertoires in COVID-19. The trim removed 6 bases at V and 3 bases at J, leaving 2 bases unmatched. Per the germline V gene, CDR1 is MNHEY and CDR2 is SMNVEV (reference sequence). There are 13 residues in the CDR3. Assay: immunoSEQ multiplex PCR; the TCRdb copy retains only in-frame clones and omits some. The sample has 150,000 to 200,000 clones, approximately 95% seen once. The sequenced material came from peripheral blood. The chain recombines TRBV27 with TRBJ1-2, with 9 bases identical to TRBD1. This receptor was taken from a woman aged 45 to 65 with acute or convalescent COVID-19. The CDR3 region has the DNA TGTGCCAGCAGCCGACAGGGGGACTATGGCTACACCTTC. Residues: CASSRQGDYGYTF.